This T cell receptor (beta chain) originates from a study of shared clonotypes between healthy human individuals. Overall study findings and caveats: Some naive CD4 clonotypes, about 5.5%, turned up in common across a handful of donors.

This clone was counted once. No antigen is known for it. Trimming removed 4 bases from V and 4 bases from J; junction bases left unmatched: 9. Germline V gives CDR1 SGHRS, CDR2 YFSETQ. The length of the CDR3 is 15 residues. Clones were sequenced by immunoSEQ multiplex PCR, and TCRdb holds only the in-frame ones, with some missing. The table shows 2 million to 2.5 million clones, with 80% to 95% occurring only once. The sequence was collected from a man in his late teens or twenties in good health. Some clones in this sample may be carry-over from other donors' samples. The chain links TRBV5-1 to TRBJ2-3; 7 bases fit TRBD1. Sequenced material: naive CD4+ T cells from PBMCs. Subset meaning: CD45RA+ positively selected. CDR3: CASSANRGPPDTQYF. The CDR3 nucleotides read TGCGCCAGCAGCGCAAACAGGGGCCCGCCAGATACGCAGTATTTT. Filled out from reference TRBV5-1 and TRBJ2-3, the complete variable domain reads KAGVTQTPRYLIKTRGQQVTLSCSPISGHRSVSWYQQTPGQGLQFLFEYFSETQRNKGNFPGRFSGRQFSNSRSEMNVSTLELGDSALYLCASSANRGPPDTQYFGPGTRLTVL.